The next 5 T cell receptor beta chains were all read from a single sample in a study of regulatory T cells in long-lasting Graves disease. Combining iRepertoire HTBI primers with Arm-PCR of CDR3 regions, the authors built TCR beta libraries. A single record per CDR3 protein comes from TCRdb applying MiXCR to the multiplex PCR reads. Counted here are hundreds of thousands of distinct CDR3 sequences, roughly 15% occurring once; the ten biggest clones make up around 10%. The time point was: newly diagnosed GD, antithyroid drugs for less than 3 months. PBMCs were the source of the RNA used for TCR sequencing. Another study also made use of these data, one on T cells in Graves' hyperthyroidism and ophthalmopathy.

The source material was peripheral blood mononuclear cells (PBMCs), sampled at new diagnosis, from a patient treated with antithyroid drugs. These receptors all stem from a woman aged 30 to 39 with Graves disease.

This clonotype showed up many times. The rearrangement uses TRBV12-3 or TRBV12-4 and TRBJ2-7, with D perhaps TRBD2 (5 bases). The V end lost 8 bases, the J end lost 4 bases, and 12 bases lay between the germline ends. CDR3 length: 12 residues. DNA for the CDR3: TGTGCCAGCCTTCAGGCGGGTTACGAGCAGTACTTC. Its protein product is CASLQAGYEQYF.

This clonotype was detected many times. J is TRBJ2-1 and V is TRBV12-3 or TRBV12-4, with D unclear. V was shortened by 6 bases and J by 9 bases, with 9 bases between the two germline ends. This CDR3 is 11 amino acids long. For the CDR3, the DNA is TGTGCCAGCAGAGGAAGGAGTGAGCAGTTCTTC. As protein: CASRGRSEQFF.

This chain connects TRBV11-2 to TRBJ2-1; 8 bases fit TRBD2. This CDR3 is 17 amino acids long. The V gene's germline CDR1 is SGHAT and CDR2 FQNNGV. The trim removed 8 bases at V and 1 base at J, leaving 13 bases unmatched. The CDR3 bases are TGTGCCAGCTCAGATGTCCGGGGCGGGGGGTCCTACAATGAGCAGTTCTTC. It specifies CASSDVRGGGSYNEQFF.

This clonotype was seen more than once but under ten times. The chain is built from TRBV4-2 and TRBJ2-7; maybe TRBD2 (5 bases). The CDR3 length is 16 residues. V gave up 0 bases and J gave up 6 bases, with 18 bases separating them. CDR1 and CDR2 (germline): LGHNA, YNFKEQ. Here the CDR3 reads CASSQDRGLAALEQYF. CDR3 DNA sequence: TGTGCCAGCAGCCAAGATAGAGGGCTAGCTGCGCTCGAGCAGTACTTC.

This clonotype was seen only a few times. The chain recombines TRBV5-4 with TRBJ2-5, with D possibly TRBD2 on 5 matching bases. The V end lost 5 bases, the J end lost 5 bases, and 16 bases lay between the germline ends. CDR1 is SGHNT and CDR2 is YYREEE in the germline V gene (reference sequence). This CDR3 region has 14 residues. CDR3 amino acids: CASSPGRRWETQYF. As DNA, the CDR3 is TGTGCCAGCAGTCCAGGAAGGAGGTGGGAGACCCAGTACTTC.